This T cell receptor (beta chain) came from a study of cytotoxic CD8 clonotypes in ibrutinib-treated CLL. The germline V gene encodes CDR1 SGHRS and CDR2 YFSETQ. The CDR3 contains 15 residues. Trimming at V came to 4 bases and at J to 7 bases, leaving 7 bases not matched to a gene. Targeted sequencing depth ranged from 1 in 200,000 to 1 in 1 million T cells. Assay used: immunoSEQ multiplex PCR; TCRdb lists only in-frame clones, some missing. This table holds over 140,000 clones, approximately 80% found once. The gene calls are TRBV5-1 and TRBJ2-2; 10 positions agree with TRBD1. The sequence was collected from a human donor with chronic lymphocytic leukemia. The input for sequencing was PBMCs, taken after 36 months of ibrutinib treatment. The CDR3 nucleotides are TGCGCCAGCAGCCCGGGACAGGGGAAGGGCGGGGAGCTGTTTTTT. This codes for CASSPGQGKGGELFF.